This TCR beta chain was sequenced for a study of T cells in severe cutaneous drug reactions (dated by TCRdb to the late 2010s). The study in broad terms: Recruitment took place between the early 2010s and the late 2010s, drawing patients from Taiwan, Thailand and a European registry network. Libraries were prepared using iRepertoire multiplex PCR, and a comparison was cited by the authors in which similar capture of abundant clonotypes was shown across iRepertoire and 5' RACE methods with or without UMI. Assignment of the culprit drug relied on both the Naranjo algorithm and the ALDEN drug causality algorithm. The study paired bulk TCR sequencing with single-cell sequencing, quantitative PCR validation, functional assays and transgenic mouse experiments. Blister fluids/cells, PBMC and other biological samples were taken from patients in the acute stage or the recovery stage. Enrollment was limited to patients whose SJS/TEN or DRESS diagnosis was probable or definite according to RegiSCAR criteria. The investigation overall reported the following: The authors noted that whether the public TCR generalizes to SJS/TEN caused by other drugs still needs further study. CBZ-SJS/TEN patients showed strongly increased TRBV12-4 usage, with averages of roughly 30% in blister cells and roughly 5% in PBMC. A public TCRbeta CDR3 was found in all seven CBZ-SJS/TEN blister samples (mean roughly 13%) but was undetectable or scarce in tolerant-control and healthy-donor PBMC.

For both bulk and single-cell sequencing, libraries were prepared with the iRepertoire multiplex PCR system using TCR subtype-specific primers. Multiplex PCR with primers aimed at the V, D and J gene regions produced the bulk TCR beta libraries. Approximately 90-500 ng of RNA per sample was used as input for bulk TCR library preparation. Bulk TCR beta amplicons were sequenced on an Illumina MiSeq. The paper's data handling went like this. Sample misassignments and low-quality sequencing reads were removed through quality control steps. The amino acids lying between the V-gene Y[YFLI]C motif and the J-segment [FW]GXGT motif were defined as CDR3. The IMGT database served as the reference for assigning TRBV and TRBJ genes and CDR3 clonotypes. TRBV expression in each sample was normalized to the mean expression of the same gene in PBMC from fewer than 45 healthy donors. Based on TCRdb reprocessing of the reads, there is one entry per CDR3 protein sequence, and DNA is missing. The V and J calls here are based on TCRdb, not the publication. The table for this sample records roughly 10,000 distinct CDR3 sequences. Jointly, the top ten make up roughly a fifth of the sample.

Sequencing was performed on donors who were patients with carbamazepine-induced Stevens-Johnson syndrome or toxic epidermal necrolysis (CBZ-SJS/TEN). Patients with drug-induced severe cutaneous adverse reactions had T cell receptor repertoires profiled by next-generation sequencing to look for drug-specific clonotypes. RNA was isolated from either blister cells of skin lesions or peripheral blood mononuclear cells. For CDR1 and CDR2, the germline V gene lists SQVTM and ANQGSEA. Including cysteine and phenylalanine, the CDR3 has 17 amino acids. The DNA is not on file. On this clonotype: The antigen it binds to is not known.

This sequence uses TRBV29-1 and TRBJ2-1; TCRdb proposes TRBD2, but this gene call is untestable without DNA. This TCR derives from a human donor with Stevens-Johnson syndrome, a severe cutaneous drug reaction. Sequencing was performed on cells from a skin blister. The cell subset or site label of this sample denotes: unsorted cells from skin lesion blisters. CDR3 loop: CSVEDWASGSTYNEQFF.